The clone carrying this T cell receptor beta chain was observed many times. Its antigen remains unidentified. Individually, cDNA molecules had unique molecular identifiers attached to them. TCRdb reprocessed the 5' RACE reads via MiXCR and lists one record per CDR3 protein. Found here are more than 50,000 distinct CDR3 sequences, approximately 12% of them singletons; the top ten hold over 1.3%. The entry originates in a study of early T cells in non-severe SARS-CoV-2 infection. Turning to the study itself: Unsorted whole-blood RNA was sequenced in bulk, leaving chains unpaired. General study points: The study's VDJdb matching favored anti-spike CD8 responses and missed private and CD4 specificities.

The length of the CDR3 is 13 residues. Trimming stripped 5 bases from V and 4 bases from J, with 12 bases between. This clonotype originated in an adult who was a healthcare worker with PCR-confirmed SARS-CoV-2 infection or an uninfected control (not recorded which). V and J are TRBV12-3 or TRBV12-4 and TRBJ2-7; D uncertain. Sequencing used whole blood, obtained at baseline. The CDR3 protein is CASSKGSIYEQYF. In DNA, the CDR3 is TGTGCCAGCAGTAAAGGTTCCATTTACGAGCAGTACTTC.